Each of the 30 T cell receptor beta chains below was sequenced from the same sample in a study of blood T cells in healthy people across ages. The authors ran a second PCR of about 7 to 11 cycles using a sample-barcoded 5' primer and a J-beta primer mix. Using its own MiXCR run on the 5' RACE reads, TCRdb lists one record per CDR3 protein. The data show about 720,000 distinct CDR3 sequences, about a fifth seen once. Sequences were obtained from blood. These receptors all come from a man between 65 and 85 years old in good health.

The CDR3 DNA sequence: TGCGCCAGCAGCGAGCAACAGAACACTGAAGCTTTCTTT. Translation: CASSEQQNTEAFF. V usage is TRBV5-1 and J usage is TRBJ1-1; D not certain. Germline lookup yields CDR1 SGHRS and CDR2 YFSETQ. V lost 4 bases to trimming and J lost 1 base, with 8 bases between them. CDR3 size: 13 residues.

The rearrangement links TRBV20-1 to TRBJ1-6; 11 bases fit TRBD1. This CDR3 has 16 amino acids. The germline gives CDR1 DFQATT, CDR2 SNEGSKA (reference sequence). The V and J ends lost 5 bases and 2 bases, in that order; junction bases with no gene match: 5. CDR3 sequence reads: CSAWGQGGAYNSPLHF. The CDR3 DNA reads as TGCAGTGCTTGGGGACAGGGGGGAGCCTATAATTCACCCCTCCACTTT.

The rearrangement links TRBV5-1 to TRBJ1-2; D ambiguous. This CDR3 contains 13 residues. From germline, CDR1 is SGHRS and CDR2 YFSETQ. Between the trimmed V and J ends, which lost 4 bases and 8 bases, there was a span of 15 bases. CDR3 amino acids: CASSTWQAGGYTF. CDR3 coding DNA: TGCGCCAGCAGCACCTGGCAGGCCGGGGGCTACACCTTC.

This clonotype was counted once. The chain has TRBV29-1 and TRBJ1-1; D gene unclear. Germline V lookup: CDR1 SQVTM, CDR2 ANQGSEA. The ends were cut back, 5 bases at V and 11 bases at J, with 15 bases in the middle. The CDR3 has 11 amino acids. CDR3 bases: TGCAGCGTTTCGAACCTTCCCCAGGCTTTCTTT. This sequence encodes CSVSNLPQAFF.

The V call is TRBV5-6, the J call TRBJ2-1, with D uncertain. V lost 0 bases to trimming and J lost 12 bases, with 10 bases between them. The V gene's germline CDR1 is SGHDT and CDR2 YYEEEE. The CDR3 is 12 amino acids. The CDR3 coding sequence is TGTGCCAGCAGCTTGGAGGTGGCGGTGCAGTTCTTC. Translating gives CASSLEVAVQFF.

This clonotype was seen only a few times. The rearrangement uses TRBV2 and TRBJ2-1; D may be TRBD1 (5 bases). The J call is in doubt because the DNA end fits TRBJ2-7 better. The V gene's germline CDR1 is SNHLY and CDR2 FYNNEI. This CDR3 contains 14 residues. CDR3 sequence (DNA): TGTGCCAGCAGCCAGAGACAGCTTTCCTACGAGCAGTACTTC. It codes for CASSQRQLSYEQYF.

This clonotype was detected a few times. This rearrangement joins TRBV20-1 to TRBJ2-5; D ambiguous. The CDR3 is made up of 14 amino acids. CDR1 is DFQATT, CDR2 SNEGSKA, per germline (reference sequence). V was trimmed by 0 bases and J by 4 bases, leaving 12 bases between them. The CDR3 sequence is CSARDVEFGETQYF. The DNA for the CDR3 is TGCAGTGCTAGAGATGTTGAGTTTGGAGAGACCCAGTACTTC.

The CDR3 here is CASIRTIMNTEAFF. CDR3 nucleotide sequence: TGTGCCAGCATAAGGACGATCATGAACACTGAAGCTTTCTTT. The chain is built from TRBV6-6 and TRBJ1-1; no definite D call. Between the trimmed V and J ends, which lost 7 bases and 0 bases, there was a span of 12 bases. CDR1 and CDR2 from the germline V gene are MNHNY and SVGAGI (reference sequence). CDR3 length: 14 amino acids.

A few counts support this clonotype. It is likely a read error, because the conserved phenylalanine at the end of the CDR3 is missing. V is TRBV6-4 and J is TRBJ2-5, with D unclear. The CDR3 sequence is 11 residues long. Trimming stripped 7 bases from V and 11 bases from J, with 14 bases between. CDR1 and CDR2 (germline): MRHNA, SNTAGT. DNA of the CDR3: TGTGCCAGCAATCGGACCGCCGGGCAGTACGTC. Amino acid sequence: CASNRTAGQYV.

The chain carries TRBV28 and TRBJ2-3; 7 positions match TRBD1. Germline trimming cut 5 bases from V and 1 base from J; bases unmatched to any gene: 9. The CDR3 loop spans 16 amino acids. Germline lookup yields CDR1 MDHEN and CDR2 SYDVKM. In DNA form, the CDR3 reads TGTGCCAGCAGTCTCGGACAGGAACGGGGCACAGATACGCAGTATTTT. Its translation: CASSLGQERGTDTQYF.

This clonotype was recorded a few times. The DNA of the CDR3 is TGCAGTGCTAGATTAGCGGGAGCCGTAGATACGCAGTATTTT. It codes for CSARLAGAVDTQYF. The chain employs TRBV20-1 and TRBJ2-3, with 9 bases fitting TRBD2. The CDR3 sequence is 14 residues long. With 2 bases clipped from V and 5 bases from J, the junction kept 5 bases outside the gene matches. Germline V gene data show CDR1 as DFQATT and CDR2 as SNEGSKA (reference sequence).

This chain connects TRBV20-1 to TRBJ1-5; TRBD1 might be the D (6 bases). The V gene lost 3 bases and the J gene lost 6 bases, with 12 bases spanning the gap. The CDR3 contains 13 residues. Germline CDR1 and CDR2: DFQATT and SNEGSKA (reference sequence). The CDR3 reads CSARKQGSQPQHF. Written as DNA, the CDR3 is TGCAGTGCTAGGAAACAGGGAAGTCAGCCCCAGCATTTT.

This clonotype has only a few counts. The V and J genes are TRBV7-9 and TRBJ1-2; 8 positions match TRBD1. V was pared by 5 bases and J by 4 bases, with 12 bases of the junction left unmatched. Germline V lookup: CDR1 SEHNR, CDR2 FQNEAQ (reference sequence). The CDR3 sequence is 16 residues long. The CDR3 DNA follows: TGTGCCAGCAGCAGGACAGGGATAACGGGGGGCTATGGCTACACCTTC. It translates to CASSRTGITGGYGYTF.

The chain is built from TRBV6-5 and TRBJ1-3; D gene ambiguous. Trimming pared 2 bases from V and 0 bases from J, leaving 14 bases between. The CDR3 consists of 17 residues. Germline-derived CDR1 and CDR2 are MNHEY and SVGAGI. The CDR3 sequence: CASSYGIGRSSGNTIYF. In nucleotides, the CDR3 is TGTGCCAGCAGTTACGGTATCGGACGGAGCTCTGGAAACACCATATATTTT.

The chain links TRBV19 to TRBJ2-5; TRBD2 matches at 11 bases. This CDR3 contains 15 residues. The junction had 5 bases not matched to a gene; V was cut back by 3 bases and J by 5 bases. Germline CDR1 is LNHDA and CDR2 is SQIVND (reference sequence). DNA for the CDR3: TGTGCCAGTAGTATTACTAGCGGGAGCTTGGAGACCCAGTACTTC. Encoded protein: CASSITSGSLETQYF.

This clonotype was found a few times. This sequence joins TRBV3-1 and TRBJ2-3, with D perhaps given as TRBD1 or TRBD2 (5 bases each). Germline CDR1 and CDR2: LGHDT and YNNKEL (reference sequence). With 0 bases removed from V and 3 bases from J, the gap between germline ends came to 16 bases. The CDR3 totals 17 residues. The CDR3 sequence: CASSQDTGNRRTDTQYF. The CDR3 nucleotides read TGTGCCAGCAGCCAAGACACGGGGAACAGGCGGACAGATACGCAGTATTTT.

This clonotype was seen repeatedly, ten times or more. The V gene is TRBV5-1, the J gene TRBJ2-3; tentatively, D is TRBD2 (5 bases). The CDR3 has 16 amino acids. The germline gives CDR1 SGHRS, CDR2 YFSETQ. Trimming took off 3 bases at V and 0 bases at J, with 14 bases between the two ends. The CDR3 spells CASSWDGRRSTDTQYF. Here the CDR3 DNA reads TGCGCCAGCAGCTGGGATGGCAGGAGGAGCACAGATACGCAGTATTTT.

This clonotype was observed a handful of times. V and J are TRBV5-1 and TRBJ2-3; possible D gene TRBD2, 6 bases. The CDR3 is made up of 18 amino acids. Germline CDR1 is SGHRS and CDR2 is YFSETQ. Trimming took off 1 base at V and 2 bases at J, with 20 bases between the two ends. The CDR3 bases are TGCGCCAGCAGCTTGAGGTTAGCGGACCGCACATCCACAGATACGCAGTATTTT. It codes for CASSLRLADRTSTDTQYF.

The table lists this clonotype with a few counts. The chain couples TRBV12-3 or TRBV12-4 to TRBJ2-1; possible D gene TRBD1, 5 bases. V was shortened by 3 bases and J by 6 bases, with 12 bases between the two germline ends. This CDR3 spans 14 amino acids. CDR3 residues: CASSFQNQGNEQFF. As DNA, the CDR3 is TGTGCCAGCAGTTTCCAGAACCAGGGCAATGAGCAGTTCTTC.

V is TRBV11-3 and J is TRBJ2-3; tentatively, D is TRBD1 or TRBD2 (5 bases each). Germline V gives CDR1 SGHNT, CDR2 YENEEA. This CDR3 contains 17 residues. The V gene lost 5 bases and the J gene lost 1 base, with 19 bases spanning the gap. The CDR3, as DNA: TGTGCCAGCAGCCCGGAAGGGACCACCATTGGCACAGATACGCAGTATTTT. This encodes CASSPEGTTIGTDTQYF. Full variable domain (outside the CDR3, taken from reference TRBV11-3 and TRBJ2-3): EAGVVQSPRYKIIEKKQPVAFWCNPISGHNTLYWYLQNLGQGPELLIRYENEEAVDDSQLPKDRFSAERLKGVDSTLKIQPAELGDSAVYLCASSPEGTTIGTDTQYFGPGTRLTVL.

This clonotype was seen only a few times. The CDR3 protein is CASSPGTASYEQYV. The CDR3 DNA reads as TGTGCCAGCAGTCCAGGGACAGCGAGCTACGAGCAGTACGTC. The chain links TRBV28 to TRBJ2-7; TRBD1 agrees at 7 bases. Unmatched junction bases numbered 7, after V lost 5 bases and J lost 3 bases. CDR3 size: 14 residues. The V gene's germline CDR1 is MDHEN and CDR2 SYDVKM.

The rearrangement uses TRBV30 and TRBJ1-2; 8 nucleotides match TRBD1. CDR1 is GTSNPN and CDR2 is SVGIG in the germline V gene (reference sequence). V was pared by 0 bases and J by 7 bases, with 4 bases of the junction left unmatched. This CDR3 is built from 13 residues. This CDR3 reads CAWSVKQGGGYTF. The CDR3 DNA follows: TGTGCCTGGAGTGTTAAACAGGGGGGTGGCTACACCTTC.

Comment on this clonotype: One end of the junction varies from germline; a read error may be responsible. The J gene is TRBJ2-4, the V gene TRBV12-5; D call uncertain. CDR3 size: 13 residues. In germline, CDR1 is LGHNT, CDR2 FRNRAP. The CDR3 DNA follows: TGTGCTAGTGGTTTGGAAGCCAGAAACATTCAGTACTTC. Amino acids: CASGLEARNIQYF.

This clonotype was seen only a few times. The chain joins TRBV6-1 to TRBJ2-7, with 10 bases identical to TRBD1. CDR1 and CDR2 (germline): MNHNS, SASEGT. The CDR3 spans 19 residues. V dropped 6 bases and J dropped 0; count of bases not matched to a gene: 17. In nucleotides, the CDR3 is TGTGCCAGCAGAGGTACCGGGACAGGGGCCCTGGTAAGCTCCTACGAGCAGTACTTC. Amino acids: CASRGTGTGALVSSYEQYF.

This chain connects TRBV29-1 to TRBJ2-5; D not certain. This CDR3 comprises 12 residues. Trimming pared 4 bases from V and 7 bases from J, leaving 13 bases between. Germline CDR1 is SQVTM and CDR2 is ANQGSEA. The CDR3 coding sequence is TGCAGCGTTGGGGCTAATAAGGGGACCCAGTACTTC. Protein: CSVGANKGTQYF.

This clonotype was recorded many times. The V and J genes are TRBV5-1 and TRBJ1-1; D remains unclear. The V end lost 3 bases, the J end lost 0 bases, and 6 bases lay between the germline ends. Germline V gene data show CDR1 as SGHRS and CDR2 as YFSETQ. The CDR3 is 13 residues long. Here the CDR3 reads CASSSRMNTEAFF. CDR3 bases: TGCGCCAGCAGCTCTAGAATGAACACTGAAGCTTTCTTT.

The genes are TRBV29-1 and TRBJ2-1; no clear D gene. V lost 4 bases to trimming and J lost 4 bases, with 11 bases between them. CDR1 SQVTM and CDR2 ANQGSEA come from the germline V gene. This CDR3 is 13 amino acids long. CDR3 sequence reads: CSVGSAGYNEQFF. The CDR3 DNA reads as TGCAGCGTTGGATCGGCCGGATACAATGAGCAGTTCTTC.

The rearrangement links TRBV6-1 to TRBJ1-1, with a tentative D call TRBD1 (5 bases). CDR3 length equals 17 residues. Deletions cut 6 bases from V and 0 bases from J, with 20 bases between. From germline, CDR1 is MNHNS and CDR2 SASEGT. The CDR3 DNA sequence: TGTGCCAGCAGACCACGACGGCCGGGGGATATGAACACTGAAGCTTTCTTT. It yields the protein CASRPRRPGDMNTEAFF.

This clonotype was detected only a few times. The V and J genes are TRBV10-3 and TRBJ2-1, with TRBD2 identical over 8 bases. The germline V gene has CDR1 ENHRY and CDR2 SYGVKD. Trimming removed 6 bases from V and 4 bases from J; junction bases left unmatched: 2. CDR3 size: 13 residues. CDR3: CAIRAGEYNEQFF. The CDR3 DNA is TGTGCCATCAGAGCGGGAGAGTACAATGAGCAGTTCTTC.

This chain uses TRBV5-1 with TRBJ1-4; D is perhaps TRBD1 (5 bases). The V end lost 7 bases, the J end lost 5 bases, and 24 bases lay between the germline ends. This CDR3 contains 17 residues. Germline values: CDR1 SGHRS, CDR2 YFSETQ. CDR3 coding DNA: TGCGCCAGCTGCTGGGGCCCGGTTGACCCCTCCAATGAAAAACTGTTTTTT. It codes for CASCWGPVDPSNEKLFF.